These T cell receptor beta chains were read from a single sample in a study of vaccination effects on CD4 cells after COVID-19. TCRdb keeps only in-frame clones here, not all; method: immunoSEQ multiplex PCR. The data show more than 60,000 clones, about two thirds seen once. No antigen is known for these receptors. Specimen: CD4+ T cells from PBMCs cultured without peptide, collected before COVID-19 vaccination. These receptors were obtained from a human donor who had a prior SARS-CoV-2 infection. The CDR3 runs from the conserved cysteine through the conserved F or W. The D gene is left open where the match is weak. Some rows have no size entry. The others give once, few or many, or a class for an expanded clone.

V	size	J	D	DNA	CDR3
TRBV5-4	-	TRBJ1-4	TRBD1	TGTGCCAGCAGCCCCGACAGGGGGGCCGGTGAAAAACTGTTTTTT	CASSPDRGAGEKLFF
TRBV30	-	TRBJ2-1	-	TGTGCCTGGAGTGTGGGGCCGGGCGGGTTCGGTCCGTTCTTC	CAWSVGPGGFGPFF
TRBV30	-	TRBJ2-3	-	TGTGCCTGGGGCCCATTAGGGGGAGAATACACAGATACGCAGTATTTT	CAWGPLGGEYTDTQYF
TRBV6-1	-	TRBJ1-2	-	TGTGCCAGCAGTGGCCTAACGACGGGGAATAACTATGGCTACACCTTC	CASSGLTTGNNYGYTF
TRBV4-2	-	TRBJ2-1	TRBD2	TGTGCCAGCAGCCACCCTTCTAGCGGGGGGATGGATGAGCAGTTCTTC	CASSHPSSGGMDEQFF
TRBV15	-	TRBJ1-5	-	TGTGCCACCAGCAGCCCCCTGGGGCCCCAGCATTTT	CATSSPLGPQHF
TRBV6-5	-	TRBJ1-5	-	TGTGCCAGCAGTTCCCATTATAGCAATCAGCCCCAGCATTTT	CASSSHYSNQPQHF
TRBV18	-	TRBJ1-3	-	TGTGCCAGCTCACCATCTTTCAGGGATATGCGAAACACCATATATTTT	CASSPSFRDMRNTIYF
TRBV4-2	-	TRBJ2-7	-	TGTGCCAGCAGCCCCACGAGGGTTGTATCCTACGAGCAGTACTTC	CASSPTRVVSYEQYF
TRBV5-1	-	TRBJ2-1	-	TGCGCCAGCAGCCCCCGGCAAGGAGGGAATGAGCAGTTCTTC	CASSPRQGGNEQFF
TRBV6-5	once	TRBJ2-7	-	TGTGCCAGCAGTTACTCTGACAGGAGGAACGAGCAGTACTTC	CASSYSDRRNEQYF
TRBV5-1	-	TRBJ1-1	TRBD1	TGCGCCAGCAGAGTTGGGGACAGGGCGGCCACTGAAGCTTTCTTT	CASRVGDRAATEAFF